These T cell receptor beta chains were read from a single sample in a study of T cells in localized non-small cell lung cancer. Clones were read by immunoSEQ multiplex PCR, and TCRdb kept only the in-frame ones, dropping some. The sample holds tens of thousands of clones, almost 85% seen once. This specimen was peripheral blood, taken before any cancer treatment. The receptors originated from a male donor aged 60 or over with stage III squamous cell lung carcinoma. CDR3s include the opening cysteine and the closing phenylalanine or tryptophan. Fields, in order: CDR3 protein, J gene, D gene, V gene. D genes are given only for firm matches.

CASSGMTRGAFF TRBJ1-1 NA TRBV2
CAWSGERGRYYGYTF TRBJ1-2 NA TRBV30
CASRQGSGGYTF TRBJ1-2 NA TRBV6-1
CASSPSDSWDQPQHF TRBJ1-5 NA TRBV18
CASSPSRTGLSYEQYF TRBJ2-7 TRBD1 TRBV4-1
CASSSLFRGGPYEQYF TRBJ2-7 TRBD2 TRBV13
CASSYSSQGGDSPLHF TRBJ1-6 NA TRBV6-6
CALMTRPPSYGYTF TRBJ1-2 NA TRBV30
CASSSDSSNQPQHF TRBJ1-5 NA TRBV6-6
CASQRGISYEQYF TRBJ2-7 TRBD2 TRBV10-1
CASSPGQGSTEAFF TRBJ1-1 TRBD1 TRBV6-5
CTSSELEDNEQFF TRBJ2-1 NA TRBV10-1
CASSDISGSNEQFF TRBJ2-1 TRBD2 TRBV5-1
CASSPRLAGADTQYF TRBJ2-3 TRBD2 TRBV5-4
CASTPSHRGMNTEAFF TRBJ1-1 NA TRBV2
CASSIEQLAGFNEQFF TRBJ2-1 TRBD2 TRBV5-1
CASTAMDRVEGYTF TRBJ1-2 TRBD1 TRBV5-4
CASTDISRGNTIYF TRBJ1-3 NA TRBV6-5
CASSLDGLANEQFF TRBJ2-1 TRBD2 TRBV7-2
CASSLEGGDFSGNTIYF TRBJ1-3 NA TRBV5-5
CASSLGHKALEAFF TRBJ1-1 NA TRBV5-5
CSVERGGYNEQFF TRBJ2-1 TRBD2 TRBV29-1
CASSPTGQDSYEQYF TRBJ2-7 TRBD1 TRBV5-1
CASKRDAQGSTEAFF TRBJ1-1 NA TRBV23-1
CSARMDEKLFF TRBJ1-4 NA TRBV20-1
CSVPSDMNTEAFF TRBJ1-1 NA TRBV29-1
CASSPAGTGQYEQYF NA TRBD1 TRBV18
CASSFGQGTVYEQYF TRBJ2-7 TRBD1 TRBV5-1
CASQGRRANTGELFF TRBJ2-2 NA TRBV19
CASIMGLNTGELFF TRBJ2-2 NA TRBV10-2
CASSSGTPNTEAFF TRBJ1-1 NA TRBV7-9
CASSLGQAGGETQYF TRBJ2-5 TRBD1 TRBV7-9
CASSEATGTLNEKLFF TRBJ1-4 NA TRBV6-1
CASSTGQSTGELFF TRBJ2-2 TRBD1 TRBV5-1
CASTRGIEKLFF TRBJ1-4 NA TRBV28
CAAGGGAEKLFF TRBJ1-4 NA TRBV10-3
CASRASTGANVLTF TRBJ2-6 NA TRBV6-1
CASSPYRDRTGELFF TRBJ2-2 NA TRBV13
CASSLGGQGNEQFF TRBJ2-1 TRBD1 TRBV5-1
CAWSPSTVHQPQHF TRBJ1-5 NA TRBV30
CASSYTLDGGELFF TRBJ2-2 NA TRBV6-6
CSVEGPATGNIQYF TRBJ2-4 NA TRBV29-1
CASSLYPLSGNTIYF TRBJ1-3 NA TRBV7-9
CASSRDSYGYTF TRBJ1-2 NA TRBV5-4
CASSLNRDRDEKLFF TRBJ1-4 TRBD1 TRBV6-1
CASGFATRREQYF TRBJ2-7 NA TRBV12-5
CASSIAGNQPQHF TRBJ1-5 NA TRBV19
CASRVDSNSPLHF TRBJ1-6 NA TRBV2
CASSLGASGRVYSYNEQFF TRBJ2-1 TRBD2 TRBV27
CASSLETQYF TRBJ2-5 NA TRBV7-8
CASSLADYNEQFF TRBJ2-1 NA TRBV5-1
CASSPRSTGYTF TRBJ1-2 NA TRBV7-2
CASRQGGEKLFF TRBJ1-4 NA TRBV27
CALRGGQETQYF TRBJ2-5 TRBD2 TRBV30
CASSLSDRVREKLFF TRBJ1-4 NA TRBV5-1
CSVQVPEAFF TRBJ1-1 NA TRBV29-1
CASSLGGQGNQPQHF TRBJ1-5 TRBD1 TRBV7-6